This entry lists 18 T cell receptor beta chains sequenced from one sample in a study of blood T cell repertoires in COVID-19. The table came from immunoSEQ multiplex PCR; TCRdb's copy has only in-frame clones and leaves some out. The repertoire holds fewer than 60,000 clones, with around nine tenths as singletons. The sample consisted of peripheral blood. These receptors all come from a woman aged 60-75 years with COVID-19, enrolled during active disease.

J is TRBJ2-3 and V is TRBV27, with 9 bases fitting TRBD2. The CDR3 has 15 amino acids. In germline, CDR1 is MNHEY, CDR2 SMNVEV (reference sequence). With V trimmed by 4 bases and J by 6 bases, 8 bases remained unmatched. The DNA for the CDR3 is TGTGCCAGCAGTTCGCCTAGCGGGAAATCCGATACGCAGTATTTT. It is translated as CASSSPSGKSDTQYF.

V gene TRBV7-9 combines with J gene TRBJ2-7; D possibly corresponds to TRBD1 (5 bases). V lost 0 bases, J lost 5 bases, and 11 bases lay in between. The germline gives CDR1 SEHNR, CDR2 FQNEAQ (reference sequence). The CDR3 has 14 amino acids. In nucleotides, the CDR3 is TGTGCCAGCAGCTTAGCAGGGTCAGGGAACGAGCAGTACTTC. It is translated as CASSLAGSGNEQYF.

The DNA for the CDR3 is TGTGCCAGCAGTCCTACATGGGACAGCAACTATGGCTACACCTTC. Residues: CASSPTWDSNYGYTF. V and J are TRBV6-5 and TRBJ1-2; 7 positions agree with TRBD1. Losses at the gene ends were 5 bases for V and 2 bases for J; bases not matched to a gene: 8. The germline V gene has CDR1 MNHEY and CDR2 SVGAGI. The CDR3 totals 15 residues.

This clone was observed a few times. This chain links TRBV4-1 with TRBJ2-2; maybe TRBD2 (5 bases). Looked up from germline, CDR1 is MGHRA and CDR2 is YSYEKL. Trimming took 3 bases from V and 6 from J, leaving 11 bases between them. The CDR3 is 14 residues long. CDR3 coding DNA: TGCGCCAGCAGCCATCCGAGGGTCCCCGGGGAGCTGTTTTTT. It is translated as CASSHPRVPGELFF.

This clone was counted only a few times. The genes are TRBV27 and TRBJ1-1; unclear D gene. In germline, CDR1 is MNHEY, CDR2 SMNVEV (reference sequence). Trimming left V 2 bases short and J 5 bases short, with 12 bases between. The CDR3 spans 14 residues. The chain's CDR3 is CASSLRHSGTEAFF. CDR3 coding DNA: TGTGCCAGCAGTTTAAGGCATTCGGGGACTGAAGCTTTCTTT.

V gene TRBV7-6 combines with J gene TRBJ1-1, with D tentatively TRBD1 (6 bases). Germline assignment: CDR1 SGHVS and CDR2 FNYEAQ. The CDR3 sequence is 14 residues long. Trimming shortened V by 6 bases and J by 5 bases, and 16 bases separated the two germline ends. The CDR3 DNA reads TGTGCCAGCAGGGGGGCAGGGGAGTATACTGAAGCTTTCTTT. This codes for CASRGAGEYTEAFF.

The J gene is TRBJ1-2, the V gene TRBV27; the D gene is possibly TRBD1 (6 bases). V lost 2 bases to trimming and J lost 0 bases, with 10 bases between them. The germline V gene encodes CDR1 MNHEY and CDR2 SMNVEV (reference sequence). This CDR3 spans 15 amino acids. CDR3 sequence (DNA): TGTGCCAGCAGTTTAGGGGACAATACTAACTATGGCTACACCTTC. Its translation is CASSLGDNTNYGYTF.

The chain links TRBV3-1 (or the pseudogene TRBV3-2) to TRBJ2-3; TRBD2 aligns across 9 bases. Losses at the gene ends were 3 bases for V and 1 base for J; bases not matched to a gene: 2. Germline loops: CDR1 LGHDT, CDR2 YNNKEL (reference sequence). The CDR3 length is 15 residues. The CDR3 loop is CASSHSSGGTDTQYF. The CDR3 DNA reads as TGTGCCAGCAGCCACTCTAGCGGGGGCACAGATACGCAGTATTTT.

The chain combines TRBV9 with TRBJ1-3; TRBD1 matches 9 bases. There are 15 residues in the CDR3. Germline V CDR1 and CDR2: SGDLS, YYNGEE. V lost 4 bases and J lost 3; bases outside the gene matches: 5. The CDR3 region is CASSSQGQGGNTIYF. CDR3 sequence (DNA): TGTGCCAGCAGCTCCCAGGGACAGGGTGGAAACACCATATATTTT. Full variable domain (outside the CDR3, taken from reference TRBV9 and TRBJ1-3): DSGVTQTPKHLITATGQRVTLRCSPRSGDLSVYWYQQSLDQGLQFLIQYYNGEERAKGNILERFSAQQFPDLHSELNLSSLELGDSALYFCASSSQGQGGNTIYFGEGSWLTVV.

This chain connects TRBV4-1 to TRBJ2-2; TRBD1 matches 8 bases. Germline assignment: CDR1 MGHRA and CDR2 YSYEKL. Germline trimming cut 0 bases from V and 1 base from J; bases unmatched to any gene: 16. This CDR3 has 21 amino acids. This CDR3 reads CASSQEFRDRSFLLNTGELFF. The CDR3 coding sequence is TGCGCCAGCAGCCAAGAATTCAGGGACAGGTCCTTTCTCCTGAACACCGGGGAGCTGTTTTTT.

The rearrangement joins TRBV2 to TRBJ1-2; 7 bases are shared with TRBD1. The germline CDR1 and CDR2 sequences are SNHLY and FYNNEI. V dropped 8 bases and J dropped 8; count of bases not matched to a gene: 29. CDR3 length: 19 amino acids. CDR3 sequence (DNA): TGTGCCAGCTTAAGGGGGCTTTTTGAGGGAATCCTAAGGGGCCGCGGCTACACCTTC. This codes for CASLRGLFEGILRGRGYTF.

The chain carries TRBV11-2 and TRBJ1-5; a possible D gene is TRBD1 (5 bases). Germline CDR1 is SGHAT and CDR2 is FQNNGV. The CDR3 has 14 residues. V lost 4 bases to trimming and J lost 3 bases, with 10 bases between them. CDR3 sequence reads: CASSSGQDNQPQHF. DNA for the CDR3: TGTGCCAGCAGCTCCGGACAAGACAATCAGCCCCAGCATTTT.

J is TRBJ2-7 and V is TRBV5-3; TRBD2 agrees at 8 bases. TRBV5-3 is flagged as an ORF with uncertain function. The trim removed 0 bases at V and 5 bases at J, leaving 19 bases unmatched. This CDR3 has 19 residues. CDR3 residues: CARSLAGLAGATRWDEQYF. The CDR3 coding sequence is TGTGCCAGAAGCTTGGCCGGTCTAGCGGGCGCCACAAGGTGGGACGAGCAGTACTTC.

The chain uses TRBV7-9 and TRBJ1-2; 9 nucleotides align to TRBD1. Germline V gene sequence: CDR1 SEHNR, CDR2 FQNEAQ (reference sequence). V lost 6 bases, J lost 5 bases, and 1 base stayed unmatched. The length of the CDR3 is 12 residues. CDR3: CASRQGAYGYTF. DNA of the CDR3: TGTGCCAGCAGACAGGGGGCGTATGGCTACACCTTC.

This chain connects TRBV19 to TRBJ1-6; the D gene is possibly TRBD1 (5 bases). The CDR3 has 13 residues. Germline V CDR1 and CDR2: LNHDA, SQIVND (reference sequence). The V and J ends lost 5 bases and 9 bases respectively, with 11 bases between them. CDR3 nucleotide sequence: TGTGCCAGTAGTTCGCGACAGTCTTCACCCCTCCACTTT. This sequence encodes CASSSRQSSPLHF.

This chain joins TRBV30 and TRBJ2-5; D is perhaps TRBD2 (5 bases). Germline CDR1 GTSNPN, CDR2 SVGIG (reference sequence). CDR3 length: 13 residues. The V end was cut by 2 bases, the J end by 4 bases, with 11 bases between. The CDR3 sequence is CAWSRGRAETQYF. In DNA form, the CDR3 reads TGTGCCTGGAGTCGCGGGCGGGCAGAGACCCAGTACTTC.

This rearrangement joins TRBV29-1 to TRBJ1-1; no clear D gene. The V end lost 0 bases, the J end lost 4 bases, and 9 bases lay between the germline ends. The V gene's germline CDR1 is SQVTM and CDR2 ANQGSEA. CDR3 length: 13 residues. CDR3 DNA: TGCAGCGTTGAAGATATTTCCCCCACTGAAGCTTTCTTT. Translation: CSVEDISPTEAFF.

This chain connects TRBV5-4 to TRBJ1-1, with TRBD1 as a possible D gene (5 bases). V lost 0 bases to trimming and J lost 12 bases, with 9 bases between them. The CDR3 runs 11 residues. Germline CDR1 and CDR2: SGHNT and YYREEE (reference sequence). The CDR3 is CASSLEGAPFF. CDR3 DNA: TGTGCCAGCAGCTTGGAAGGGGCGCCTTTCTTT.